A single sample gave rise to the 24 T cell receptor beta chains below, sequenced in a study of post-analysis software for immune sequencing data. Overall study findings and caveats: There were about 5 TRBV segments more frequent in patients than controls, and TRBV5-6, TRBV5-1 and TRBV20-1 were among them.

The library was made from cDNA and included unique molecular identifiers. MiXCR, applied by TCRdb to the PCR reads, yields one record per CDR3 protein. Of fewer than 850,000 distinct CDR3 sequences in the sample, 25% to 30% were seen once. Their cognate antigens are unknown. The sample taken for sequencing was blood. The receptors shown here come from a girl between 5 and 17 years old with multiple sclerosis.

This clonotype has more than one count but fewer than ten. The chain employs TRBV5-8 and TRBJ2-1; D may be TRBD1 or TRBD2 (7 bases each). Trimming took off 4 bases at V and 10 bases at J, with 21 bases between the two ends. CDR3 length equals 15 residues. Germline CDR1 and CDR2: SGHTS and YDEGEE. The CDR3 sequence: CASSGEGARPREQFF. The CDR3 coding sequence is TGTGCCAGCAGCGGGGAGGGGGCTAGACCAAGGGAGCAGTTCTTC.

The chain is built from TRBV2 and TRBJ2-1, with 13 bases aligning to TRBD2. The DNA end favors TRBJ2-7, so the J call may be wrong. CDR1 is SNHLY and CDR2 is FYNNEI in the germline V gene. This CDR3 spans 17 amino acids. CDR3 in amino acids: CASPGTSGVFNYNEQYF. CDR3 nucleotide sequence: TGTGCCAGCCCCGGGACTAGCGGGGTATTCAACTACAATGAGCAGTACTTC.

This rearrangement joins TRBV29-1 to TRBJ2-1; unclear D gene. The CDR3 sequence is 14 residues long. The germline gives CDR1 SQVTM, CDR2 ANQGSEA. The ends were cut back, 3 bases at V and 4 bases at J, with 13 bases in the middle. CDR3 protein: CSVDIGLGYNEQFF. In DNA form, the CDR3 reads TGCAGCGTTGATATAGGGTTAGGGTACAATGAGCAGTTCTTC.

A few counts support this clonotype. This sequence joins TRBV29-1 and TRBJ2-7, with a weak D call TRBD1 (6 bases). V lost 6 bases and J 0 bases, leaving 21 bases between the germline ends. This CDR3 comprises 16 residues. Germline V lookup: CDR1 SQVTM, CDR2 ANQGSEA. Here the CDR3 reads CSVAHEWSGASYEQYF. As DNA, the CDR3 is TGCAGCGTCGCCCATGAGTGGTCAGGGGCCTCCTACGAGCAGTACTTC.

CDR3 nucleotides: TGCGCCAGCAGCTTGACCGGGACAGGGGGCGCGAGGGCCCGGTACTTC. Protein product: CASSLTGTGGARARYF. The chain uses TRBV5-1 and TRBJ2-5; 12 positions match TRBD1. The trim removed 1 base at V and 13 bases at J, leaving 14 bases unmatched. Looked up from germline, CDR1 is SGHRS and CDR2 is YFSETQ. This CDR3 has 16 amino acids.

This clonotype was found once. A junction end diverges from the germline sequence, so it may reflect a read error. This chain joins TRBV4-3 and TRBJ2-7; D gene unclear. Looked up from germline, CDR1 is LGHNA and CDR2 is YSLEER. The CDR3 spans 16 residues. For the CDR3, the DNA is TGCGCCAGCGGCCAAGAGTATCCGGACGCCTACTACGAGCAGTACTTC. Protein sequence: CASGQEYPDAYYEQYF.

This clonotype was counted only a few times. This chain connects TRBV6-6 to TRBJ1-5; D is unresolved. Germline V gene sequence: CDR1 MNHNY, CDR2 SVGAGI (reference sequence). V lost 2 bases to trimming and J lost 0 bases, with 8 bases between them. The CDR3 is 15 residues long. CDR3 sequence (DNA): TGTGCCAGCAGTTACGAAGGTATTAGCAATCAGCCCCAGCATTTT. This encodes CASSYEGISNQPQHF.

This clonotype has ten or more counts. The chain couples TRBV29-1 to TRBJ2-7; 8 nucleotides line up with TRBD1. Trimming took 6 bases from V and 0 from J; bases not matched to a gene: 7. Germline CDR1 reads SQVTM; CDR2 reads ANQGSEA. The CDR3 runs to 14 residues. The DNA of the CDR3 is TGCAGCGTAGCAGACAGGGGTTTCTCCTACGAGCAGTACTTC. Translating it yields CSVADRGFSYEQYF.

The chain uses TRBV29-1 and TRBJ2-5, with D tentatively TRBD2 (5 bases). The end of the DNA fits TRBJ2-7 better, so the J call may be wrong. The CDR3 is 12 amino acids. The V gene's germline CDR1 is SQVTM and CDR2 ANQGSEA. The CDR3 here is CSVALVTYEQYF. CDR3 in DNA: TGCAGCGTTGCACTAGTGACGTACGAGCAGTACTTC.

The V gene is TRBV20-1, the J gene TRBJ2-2; no firm D call. The germline CDR1 and CDR2 sequences are DFQATT and SNEGSKA (reference sequence). Trimming took 0 bases from V and 4 from J, leaving 18 bases between them. The CDR3 extends over 17 amino acids. Written as DNA, the CDR3 is TGCAGTGCTAGAGATTTGGCCGCGACACGACTCACCGGGGAGCTGTTTTTT. It translates to CSARDLAATRLTGELFF.

This clonotype was seen a few times. V and J are TRBV7-9 and TRBJ1-5; no definite D call. This CDR3 comprises 13 residues. Per the germline V gene, CDR1 is SEHNR and CDR2 is FQNEAQ (reference sequence). The V end lost 1 base, the J end lost 3 bases, and 4 bases lay between the germline ends. This CDR3 reads CASSLGDNQPQHF. The CDR3 DNA is TGTGCCAGCAGCTTAGGCGACAATCAGCCCCAGCATTTT.

This clonotype has a handful of counts. The chain is built from TRBV28 and TRBJ1-5; possible D gene TRBD1, 6 bases. Germline V gene sequence: CDR1 MDHEN, CDR2 SYDVKM. With 5 bases removed from V and 6 bases from J, the gap between germline ends came to 14 bases. This CDR3 spans 14 amino acids. The CDR3 here is CASSATGYAQPQHF. CDR3 DNA sequence: TGTGCCAGCAGTGCTACAGGGTATGCTCAGCCCCAGCATTTT.

In its sample, this clonotype was seen a few times. The chain carries TRBV7-2 and TRBJ1-5, with D possibly being TRBD1 (5 bases). The CDR3 is made up of 14 amino acids. The germline V gene has CDR1 SGHTA and CDR2 FQGNSA. V dropped 5 bases and J dropped 6 bases, with 14 bases sitting between them. The CDR3 loop reads CASSAGGTVQPQHF. Written as DNA, the CDR3 is TGTGCCAGCAGCGCGGGCGGGACCGTTCAGCCCCAGCATTTT. The full variable domain, rest sourced from reference TRBV7-2 and TRBJ1-5, is GAGVSQSPSNKVTEKGKDVELRCDPISGHTALYWYRQSLGQGLEFLIYFQGNSAPDKSGLPSDRFSAERTGGSVSTLTIQRTQQEDSAVYLCASSAGGTVQPQHFGDGTRLSIL.

This clonotype was observed a few times. The CDR3 coding sequence is TGTGCCACCAGCGGGGGGGGTGCAACTAACTATGGCTACACCTTC. Protein product: CATSGGGATNYGYTF. The rearrangement joins TRBV24-1 to TRBJ1-2; D perhaps matches TRBD1 (5 bases). CDR3 length equals 15 residues. V lost 7 bases, J lost 0 bases, and 14 bases lay in between. Germline-derived CDR1 and CDR2 are KGHDR and SFDVKD.

The J gene is TRBJ2-1, the V gene TRBV28, with a tentative D call TRBD1 (5 bases). There are 14 residues in the CDR3. Trimming stripped 6 bases from V and 9 bases from J, with 18 bases between. Per germline, CDR1 MDHEN and CDR2 SYDVKM. This CDR3 is CASSLGPRKGEQFF. The CDR3 bases are TGTGCCAGCAGCTTGGGGCCCCGAAAGGGTGAGCAGTTCTTC.

This rearrangement joins TRBV7-2 to TRBJ2-5, with 11 bases fitting TRBD2. Germline V gene lookup returns CDR1 SGHTA and CDR2 FQGNSA. V lost 0 bases, J lost 2 bases, and 8 bases stayed unmatched. There are 18 residues in the CDR3. The CDR3 sequence: CASSLANLAGGLQETQYF. In DNA form, the CDR3 reads TGTGCCAGCAGCTTAGCGAACCTAGCGGGGGGCCTACAAGAGACCCAGTACTTC.

The chain combines TRBV29-1 with TRBJ2-5; maybe TRBD2 (6 bases). The V and J ends lost 3 bases and 4 bases respectively, with 21 bases between them. The CDR3 loop spans 16 amino acids. From germline, CDR1 is SQVTM and CDR2 ANQGSEA. The DNA for the CDR3 is TGCAGCGTTGATCAAACTCCCGGTGGGGGGAGAGAGACCCAGTACTTC. Its protein is CSVDQTPGGGRETQYF.

The J gene is TRBJ2-5, the V gene TRBV28; D is unclear. Germline-derived CDR1 and CDR2 are MDHEN and SYDVKM. This CDR3 is built from 11 residues. Trimming removed 9 bases from V and 5 bases from J, with 10 bases in between. Here the CDR3 reads CARHAQETQYF. The DNA for the CDR3 is TGTGCCAGACATGCGCAGGAGACCCAGTACTTC.

The gene calls are TRBV3-1 and TRBJ1-3; D gene unclear. The CDR3 covers 17 residues. Germline-derived CDR1 and CDR2 are LGHDT and YNNKEL (reference sequence). The V end lost 4 bases, the J end lost 4 bases, and 20 bases lay between the germline ends. As DNA, the CDR3 is TGTGCCAGCAGCCCCACGCCACGGGGAGGAACGGGAAACACCATATATTTT. Its translation: CASSPTPRGGTGNTIYF.

This clonotype has more than one count but fewer than ten. This chain joins TRBV5-1 and TRBJ2-1, with a tentative D call TRBD1 (6 bases). V lost 0 bases and J 8 bases, leaving 15 bases between the germline ends. CDR1 SGHRS and CDR2 YFSETQ come from the germline V gene. CDR3 length: 15 residues. The CDR3 DNA follows: TGCGCCAGCAGCTTGGGGGGACACGCATGGGATGAGCAGTTCTTC. It encodes CASSLGGHAWDEQFF.

The chain recombines TRBV20-1 with TRBJ1-2; D is uncertain. Germline V gives CDR1 DFQATT, CDR2 SNEGSKA (reference sequence). Deletions cut 0 bases from V and 4 bases from J, with 15 bases between. The CDR3 loop spans 15 amino acids. DNA of the CDR3: TGCAGTGCTAGAGATCCTCTACGACGACCCTATGGCTACACCTTC. Protein sequence: CSARDPLRRPYGYTF.

There are a few counts of this clonotype. The rearrangement uses TRBV5-1 and TRBJ2-1, with D maybe TRBD2 (6 bases). The CDR3 contains 15 residues. V was shortened by 5 bases and J by 5 bases, with 17 bases between the two germline ends. Germline V lookup: CDR1 SGHRS, CDR2 YFSETQ. The CDR3 loop reads CASRNRDSLDNEQFF. Written as DNA, the CDR3 is TGCGCCAGCAGGAACCGGGACTCTCTTGACAATGAGCAGTTCTTC.

The CDR3: CASSLWGALGVNTEAFF. CDR3 DNA sequence: TGTGCCAGCAGCTTATGGGGGGCCCTCGGCGTGAACACTGAAGCTTTCTTT. The chain is built from TRBV7-2 and TRBJ1-1; D may be TRBD1 (6 bases). Per germline, CDR1 SGHTA and CDR2 FQGNSA. This CDR3 has 17 amino acids. Deletions cut 2 bases from V and 0 bases from J, with 16 bases between.

The chain uses TRBV6-5 and TRBJ1-2, with D uncertain. The germline V gene has CDR1 MNHEY and CDR2 SVGAGI. This CDR3 has 13 amino acids. Trimming left V 2 bases short and J 6 bases short, with 10 bases between. The CDR3: CASSYRVENGYTF. CDR3 nucleotide sequence: TGTGCCAGCAGTTACCGGGTTGAGAATGGCTACACCTTC.